These T cell receptor beta chains were read from a single sample in a study of T cells in Graves' hyperthyroidism and ophthalmopathy. TCRdb fed the multiplex PCR reads into MiXCR, producing one record per CDR3 protein. The table has some 620,000 distinct CDR3 sequences, roughly 17% seen once. Sequenced material: blood. The source of these receptors is a woman in her twenties or thirties with Graves' hyperthyroidism. CDR3s include the opening cysteine and the closing phenylalanine or tryptophan. The D gene is left open where the match is weak. Rows may omit the clone size; those that give it use once, few, many or a size class.

V gene	J gene	clone size	D gene	CDR3 DNA	CDR3 protein
TRBV9	TRBJ1-6	NA	TRBD1	TGTGCCAGCAGCGGGGACAGGGCGACGAATTATAATTCACCCCTCCACTTT	CASSGDRATNYNSPLHF
TRBV28	TRBJ1-2	many	NA	TGTGCCAGCACCTCGGGGGGAAACTATGGCTACACCTTC	CASTSGGNYGYTF
TRBV20-1	TRBJ2-7	many	NA	TGCAGTGCTAGCTTTCCGGAAAACTACGAGCAGTACTTC	CSASFPENYEQYF
TRBV12-3/TRBV12-4	TRBJ1-1	many	NA	TGTGCCAGCAGTTTAGCCTTCGATGGGGCAGAAGCTTTCTTT	CASSLAFDGAEAFF
TRBV2	TRBJ2-3	many	TRBD2	TGTGCCAGCAGTTCGCTAGCGGGAGCGGTAGATACGCAGTATTTT	CASSSLAGAVDTQYF
TRBV6-1	TRBJ1-1	many	TRBD1	TGTGCCAGCAGGGACAGGACAGGGGGTAGAACTGAAGCTTTCTTT	CASRDRTGGRTEAFF
TRBV19	TRBJ2-1	NA	NA	TGTGCCAGTAGCCTAAGCGGAACACTCTACAATGAGCAGTTCTTC	CASSLSGTLYNEQFF
TRBV7-8	TRBJ1-1	NA	NA	TGTGCCAGCAGCTTAGTGGCCGGCGGCGGCGCATCTTTCTTT	CASSLVAGGGASFF
TRBV6-1	TRBJ1-2	many	NA	TGTGCCAGTAGACACGCGGGCACTTCCTATGGCTACACCTTC	CASRHAGTSYGYTF
TRBV30	TRBJ2-5	NA	TRBD2	TGTGCCTGGAGTGTACTCGCGGGCCTAGCGGGATCAGTAGAAGAGACCCAGTACTTC	CAWSVLAGLAGSVEETQYF
TRBV30	TRBJ1-4	many	NA	TGTGCCTGGGGGGAGGTCGGGACTCAGGCTGAAAAACTGTTTTTT	CAWGEVGTQAEKLFF
TRBV4-1	TRBJ1-4	few	NA	TGCGCCAGCAGCCAAGTCTCTGTTGCGGATGAAAAACTGTTTTTT	CASSQVSVADEKLFF
TRBV7-9	TRBJ1-3	NA	NA	TGTGCCAGCAGGCCGGATTTCGTCGGAAACACCATATATTTT	CASRPDFVGNTIYF
TRBV6-6	TRBJ1-3	NA	NA	TGTGCCAGCAGTCCCAGCCACTCTGGAAACACCATATATTTT	CASSPSHSGNTIYF
TRBV28	TRBJ2-7	NA	TRBD1	TGTGCCAGCAGTCGATACAGGGGGCCCAGCTCCTACGAGCAGTACTTC	CASSRYRGPSSYEQYF
TRBV20-1	TRBJ1-5	few	NA	TGCAGTACCCGACGGTATAGCAATCAGCCCCAGCATTTT	CSTRRYSNQPQHF
TRBV28	TRBJ2-1	few	TRBD1	TGTGCCAGCAGTCAAACAGGGGGGCGCAGCTCCTACAATGAGCAGTTCTTC	CASSQTGGRSSYNEQFF
TRBV11-2	TRBJ1-1	many	NA	TGTGCCAGCAGCAAGGGGATGACAGTGGCCACTGAAGCTTTCTTT	CASSKGMTVATEAFF
TRBV10-2	TRBJ2-7	NA	NA	TGCGCCAGCAGTGACCCCACGATGGGGTACGAGCAGTACTTC	CASSDPTMGYEQYF
TRBV11-2	TRBJ2-5	many	NA	TGTGCCAGCAGCCTGAAAACGGGGGCTGAGGCAGAGACCCAGTACTTC	CASSLKTGAEAETQYF
TRBV4-1	TRBJ2-5	few	NA	TGCGCCAGCAGCCAATCAGGGTGGGAGACCCAGTACTTC	CASSQSGWETQYF
TRBV10-2	TRBJ2-7	few	NA	TGCGCCAGCAGTGGAGAGGGGGGTTACTACGAGCAGTACTTC	CASSGEGGYYEQYF
TRBV3-1	TRBJ1-1	many	NA	TGTGCCAGCAGCCAAGGTTTGAGGGGAGCCACTGAAGCTTTCTTT	CASSQGLRGATEAFF
TRBV6-2/TRBV6-3	TRBJ1-5	NA	NA	TGTGCCAGCAGTTCACCGCTGAGACCGGGACACCGGAATCAGCCCCAGCATTTT	CASSSPLRPGHRNQPQHF
TRBV7-9	TRBJ1-1	NA	NA	TGTGCCAGCAGCCCCTTGAGCTATGAAGCTTTCTTT	CASSPLSYEAFF
TRBV4-1	TRBJ2-7	NA	TRBD2	TGCGCCAGCACCGGGACTAGTTTTAGGGAGCAGTACTTC	CASTGTSFREQYF
TRBV12-3/TRBV12-4	TRBJ1-6	NA	TRBD1	TGTGCCAGCAGTTCTAGGACAGGGGGAAATTCACCCCTCCACTTT	CASSSRTGGNSPLHF
TRBV12-3/TRBV12-4	TRBJ2-7	few	NA	TGTGCCAGCAGTTTACACAGCTCCTACGAGCAGTACTTC	CASSLHSSYEQYF
TRBV9	TRBJ2-7	NA	NA	TGTGCCAGCAGCGTAGGACCCAACCCCCTCTACGAGCAGTACTTC	CASSVGPNPLYEQYF
TRBV20-1	TRBJ2-4	many	TRBD2	TGCAGTGCTAGAGAGTTCGGGACTAGCGTTTCCAAAAACATTCAGTACTTC	CSAREFGTSVSKNIQYF
TRBV7-2	TRBJ1-2	many	NA	TGTGCCAGCAGCTTACGAGGGTCGGACTATGGCTACACCTTC	CASSLRGSDYGYTF
TRBV7-2	TRBJ2-7	many	NA	TGTGCCAGCAGCATACTAAACGGGGGCGAGCAGTACTTC	CASSILNGGEQYF
TRBV28	TRBJ2-1	many	NA	TGTGCCAGCAGTCAATACAATGAGCAGTTCTTC	CASSQYNEQFF
TRBV7-2	TRBJ2-3	few	NA	TGTGCCAGCAGCTTAGGACCGATTAGCACAGATACGCAGTATTTT	CASSLGPISTDTQYF
TRBV28	TRBJ2-1	many	TRBD2	TGTGCCAGCAGTGGGGGGGGTGAGGGGTACAATGAGCAGTTCTTC	CASSGGGEGYNEQFF
TRBV10-3	TRBJ2-2	few	NA	TGTGCCATCAGTGAGCCACTAGCGAACACCGGGGAGCTGTTTTTT	CAISEPLANTGELFF
TRBV11-3	TRBJ1-1	many	NA	TGTGCCAGCAGCGTTAGCGGGGATTTAGGCACTGAAGCTTTCTTT	CASSVSGDLGTEAFF
TRBV12-3/TRBV12-4	TRBJ1-5	many	NA	TGTGCCAGCAGGGCCTATAGCAATCAGCCCCAGCATTTT	CASRAYSNQPQHF
TRBV20-1	TRBJ2-7	NA	NA	TGCAGTGCTAGAAAGGGCCACGGGATCTCCTACGAGCAGTACTTC	CSARKGHGISYEQYF
TRBV2	TRBJ2-7	many	NA	TGTGCCAGCAGAGCAACTCAGGGACTTCCTACGAATGAGCAGTACTTC	CASRATQGLPTNEQYF
TRBV7-2	TRBJ2-2	NA	NA	TGTGCCAGCAGCTCCCTAGGGGCCGGGGAGCTGTTTTTT	CASSSLGAGELFF
TRBV27	TRBJ1-1	NA	TRBD1	TGTGCCAGCAGTCCCCGGACAGGGGTGACCAACACTGAAGCTTTCTTT	CASSPRTGVTNTEAFF
TRBV18	TRBJ1-5	NA	NA	TGTGCCAGCTCACCACCGGCCAATGGGCCCCAGCATTTT	CASSPPANGPQHF
TRBV27	TRBJ2-1	NA	TRBD2	TGTGCCAGCAATGGACTAGCGCACAACAATGAGCAGTTCTTC	CASNGLAHNNEQFF
TRBV6-1	TRBJ2-7	few	TRBD2	TGTGCCAGCAGCCCCGGGACTAGTGGGCGCGAGCAGTACTTC	CASSPGTSGREQYF
TRBV7-9	TRBJ2-7	few	NA	TGTGCCAGCAGGGCCGCGGGGGCTAGGGACACTTCCTACGAGCAGTACTTC	CASRAAGARDTSYEQYF
TRBV2	TRBJ2-5	many	NA	TGTGCCAGCAGTGAATGGGCCCCTGAGATGGAGACCCAGTACTTC	CASSEWAPEMETQYF
TRBV6-2/TRBV6-3	TRBJ2-7	NA	TRBD2	TGTGCCAGCAGCAAACTAGCGGGCCAATCCTACGAGCAGTACTTC	CASSKLAGQSYEQYF
TRBV19	TRBJ2-1	NA	TRBD2	TGTGCCAGTAGTATGTTTTATAGCGGGTCTGCAGTCAAGGAGCAGTTCTTC	CASSMFYSGSAVKEQFF